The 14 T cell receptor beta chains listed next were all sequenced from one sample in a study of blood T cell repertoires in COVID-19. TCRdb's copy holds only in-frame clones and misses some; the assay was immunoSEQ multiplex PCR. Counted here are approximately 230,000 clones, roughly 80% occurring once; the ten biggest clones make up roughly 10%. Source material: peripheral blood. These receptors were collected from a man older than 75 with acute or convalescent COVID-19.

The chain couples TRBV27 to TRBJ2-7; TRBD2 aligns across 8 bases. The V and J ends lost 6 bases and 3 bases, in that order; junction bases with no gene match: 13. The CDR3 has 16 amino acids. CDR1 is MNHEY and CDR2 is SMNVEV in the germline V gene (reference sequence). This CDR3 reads CASSSIRVAGSYEQYF. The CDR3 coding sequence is TGTGCCAGCAGCTCAATAAGAGTAGCGGGGAGCTACGAGCAGTACTTC.

CDR3 sequence (DNA): TGTGCCAGCAGCTCGGGACCGGGACAGGGGGCGAGTAGGGAGCTGTTTTTT. Translated: CASSSGPGQGASRELFF. The gene calls are TRBV5-5 and TRBJ2-2; TRBD1 matches 12 bases. From germline, CDR1 is SGHKS and CDR2 YYEKEE (reference sequence). This CDR3 spans 17 amino acids. Trimming cost V 3 bases and J 9 bases; bases outside gene matches: 12.

The CDR3 nucleotides are TGTGCCTTAGGGCAGGGTAGCAATCAGCCCCAGCATTTT. Its protein is CALGQGSNQPQHF. The V and J genes are TRBV28 and TRBJ1-5, with D possibly being TRBD1 (5 bases). Trimming removed 11 bases from V and 0 bases from J, with 11 bases in between. CDR1 and CDR2 from the germline V gene are MDHEN and SYDVKM. The CDR3 sequence is 13 residues long.

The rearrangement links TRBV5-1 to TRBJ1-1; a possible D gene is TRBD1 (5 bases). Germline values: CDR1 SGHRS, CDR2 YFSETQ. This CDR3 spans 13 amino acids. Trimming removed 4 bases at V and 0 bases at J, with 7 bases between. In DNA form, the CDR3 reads TGCGCCAGCAGCGGAGGGGTGAACACTGAAGCTTTCTTT. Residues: CASSGGVNTEAFF.

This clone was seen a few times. The chain's CDR3 is CASSLGRNNYGYTF. The CDR3 nucleotides are TGTGCCAGCAGCTTGGGGCGGAATAACTATGGCTACACCTTC. The gene calls are TRBV5-6 and TRBJ1-2; unclear D gene. V was trimmed by 0 bases and J by 1 base, leaving 7 bases between them. Germline values: CDR1 SGHDT, CDR2 YYEEEE. The CDR3 contains 14 residues. Based on the CDR3 plus reference TRBV5-6 and TRBJ1-2, the full variable domain is DAGVTQSPTHLIKTRGQQVTLRCSPKSGHDTVSWYQQALGQGPQFIFQYYEEEERQRGNFPDRFSGHQFPNYSSELNVNALLLGDSALYLCASSLGRNNYGYTFGSGTRLTVV.

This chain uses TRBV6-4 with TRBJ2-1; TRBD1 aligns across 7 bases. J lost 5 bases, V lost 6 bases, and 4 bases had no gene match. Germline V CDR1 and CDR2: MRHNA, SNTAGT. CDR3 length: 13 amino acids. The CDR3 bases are TGTGCCAGCAGAGGGACAGTTAACAATGAGCAGTTCTTC. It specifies CASRGTVNNEQFF.

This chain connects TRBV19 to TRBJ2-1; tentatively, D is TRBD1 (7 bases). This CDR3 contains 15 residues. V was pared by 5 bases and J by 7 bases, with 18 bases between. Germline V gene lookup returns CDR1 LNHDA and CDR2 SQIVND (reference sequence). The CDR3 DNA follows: TGTGCCAGTAGTCCCGTGGAGGGGGCGGTAAATGAGCAGTTCTTC. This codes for CASSPVEGAVNEQFF.

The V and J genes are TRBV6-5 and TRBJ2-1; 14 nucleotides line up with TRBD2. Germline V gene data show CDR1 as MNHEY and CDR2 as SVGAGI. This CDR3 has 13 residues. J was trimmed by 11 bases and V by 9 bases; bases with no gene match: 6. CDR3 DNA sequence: TGTGCCAGTCAGGGACTAGCGGGAGTCAAGCAGTTCTTC. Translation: CASQGLAGVKQFF.

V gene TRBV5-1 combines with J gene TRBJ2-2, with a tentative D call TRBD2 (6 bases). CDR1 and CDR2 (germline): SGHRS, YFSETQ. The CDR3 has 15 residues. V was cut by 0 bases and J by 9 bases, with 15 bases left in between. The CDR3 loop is CASSLARTEGRELFF. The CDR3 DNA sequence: TGCGCCAGCAGCTTGGCCCGGACGGAGGGTCGGGAGCTGTTTTTT.

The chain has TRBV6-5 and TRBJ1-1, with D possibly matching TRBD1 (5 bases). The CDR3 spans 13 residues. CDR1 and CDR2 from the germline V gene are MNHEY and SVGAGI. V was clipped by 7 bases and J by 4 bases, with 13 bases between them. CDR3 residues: CASKGSGGTEAFF. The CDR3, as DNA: TGTGCCAGCAAGGGGTCCGGTGGCACTGAAGCTTTCTTT.

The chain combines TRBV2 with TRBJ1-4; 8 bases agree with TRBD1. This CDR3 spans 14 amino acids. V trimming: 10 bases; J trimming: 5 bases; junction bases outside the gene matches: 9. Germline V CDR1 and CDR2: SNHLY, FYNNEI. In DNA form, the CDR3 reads TGTGCCACCCACTTCGGGACAGGCAATGAAAAACTGTTTTTT. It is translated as CATHFGTGNEKLFF.

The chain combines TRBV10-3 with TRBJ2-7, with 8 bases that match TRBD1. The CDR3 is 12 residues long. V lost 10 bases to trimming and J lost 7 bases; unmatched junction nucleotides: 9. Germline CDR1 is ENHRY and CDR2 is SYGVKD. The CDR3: CATGQGNGEQYF. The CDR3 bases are TGTGCCACCGGACAGGGAAACGGGGAGCAGTACTTC.

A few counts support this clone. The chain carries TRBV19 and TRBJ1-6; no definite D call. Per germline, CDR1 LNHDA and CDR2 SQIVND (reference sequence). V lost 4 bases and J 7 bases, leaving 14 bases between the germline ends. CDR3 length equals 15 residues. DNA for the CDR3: TGTGCCAGTAGTACAGCTGGACTCAACAATTCACCCCTCCACTTT. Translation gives CASSTAGLNNSPLHF.

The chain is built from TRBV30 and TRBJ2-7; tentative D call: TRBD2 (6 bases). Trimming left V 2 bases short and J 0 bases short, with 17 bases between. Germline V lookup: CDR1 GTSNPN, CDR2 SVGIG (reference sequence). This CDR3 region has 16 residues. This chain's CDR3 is CAWSSPGLPDSYEQYF. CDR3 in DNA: TGTGCCTGGAGTTCCCCGGGACTCCCCGACTCCTACGAGCAGTACTTC.